One sample yielded the 15 T cell receptor beta chains listed below, sequenced in a study of T cell responses to AZD1222 COVID-19 vaccine. Sequencing used immunoSEQ multiplex PCR; TCRdb keeps in-frame clones, though not all of them. The table shows roughly 120,000 clones, with around nine tenths occurring only once. The sequences come from peripheral blood, collected 28 days after the second dose of the MenACWY control vaccine. All receptors come from an adult who received the MenACWY meningococcal vaccine as a control.

The chain is built from TRBV10-2 and TRBJ2-1, with TRBD1 matching 11 bases. V lost 8 bases, J lost 7 bases, and 10 bases stayed unmatched. The CDR3 covers 15 residues. Germline assignment: CDR1 WSHSY and CDR2 SAAADI. CDR3 DNA: TGCGCCAGCTTCCCAGGACAGGGGGCTTGGAATGAGCAGTTCTTC. Amino acid sequence: CASFPGQGAWNEQFF.

The chain has TRBV11-2 and TRBJ1-5, with D maybe TRBD1 (6 bases). Germline V gives CDR1 SGHAT, CDR2 FQNNGV. The CDR3 runs to 17 residues. Trimming shortened V by 4 bases and J by 2 bases, and 18 bases separated the two germline ends. The CDR3: CASSSLRGEKGNQPQHF. The CDR3 DNA follows: TGTGCCAGCAGCTCCCTTAGGGGGGAAAAGGGCAATCAGCCCCAGCATTTT.

V and J are TRBV5-5 and TRBJ1-5; D call uncertain. V lost 4 bases, J lost 0 bases, and 11 bases lay in between. The germline gives CDR1 SGHKS, CDR2 YYEKEE (reference sequence). The CDR3 has 15 amino acids. The CDR3 region is CASSTTRNSNQPQHF. The CDR3 DNA reads TGTGCCAGCAGCACGACCAGGAATAGCAATCAGCCCCAGCATTTT. Full variable domain (rest looked up from reference TRBV5-5 and TRBJ1-5): DAGVTQSPTHLIKTRGQQVTLRCSPISGHKSVSWYQQVLGQGPQFIFQYYEKEERGRGNFPDRFSARQFPNYSSELNVNALLLGDSALYLCASSTTRNSNQPQHFGDGTRLSIL.

The V and J genes are TRBV6-5 and TRBJ2-7; the D gene is possibly TRBD2 (5 bases). V was clipped by 4 bases and J by 2 bases, with 9 bases between them. This CDR3 is 13 amino acids long. The V gene's germline CDR1 is MNHEY and CDR2 SVGAGI. This CDR3 is CASSSGKPYEQYF. The CDR3 nucleotides read TGTGCCAGCAGTTCGGGGAAACCCTACGAGCAGTACTTC.

The gene calls are TRBV11-2 and TRBJ1-1, with D perhaps matching TRBD1 (6 bases). V lost 1 base to trimming and J lost 5 bases, with 11 bases between them. The CDR3 has 14 amino acids. Germline V gene lookup returns CDR1 SGHAT and CDR2 FQNNGV. The CDR3 DNA sequence: TGTGCCAGCAGCTTAGGGGGGGCAAGGACTGAAGCTTTCTTT. This sequence encodes CASSLGGARTEAFF.

The chain has TRBV2 and TRBJ2-3; D is unresolved. V was cut by 4 bases and J by 1 base, with 9 bases left in between. CDR1 and CDR2 (germline): SNHLY, FYNNEI. This CDR3 region has 14 residues. The CDR3 sequence is CASSGSWGTDTQYF. CDR3 bases: TGTGCCAGCAGTGGTTCCTGGGGCACAGATACGCAGTATTTT.

The V and J genes are TRBV18 and TRBJ2-2; no definite D call. The CDR3 loop spans 17 amino acids. Germline CDR1 reads KGHSH; CDR2 reads LQKENI. V gave up 0 bases and J gave up 4 bases, with 15 bases separating them. The CDR3 bases are TGTGCCAGCTCACCACCAGGAGCCATAGGAGCCACCGGGGAGCTGTTTTTT. Translating gives CASSPPGAIGATGELFF.

This chain joins TRBV12-3 or TRBV12-4 and TRBJ1-2; D unclear. The V end lost 6 bases, the J end lost 2 bases, and 10 bases lay between the germline ends. This CDR3 has 13 residues. DNA of the CDR3: TGTGCCAGCAGCTATACACAAAACTATGGCTACACCTTC. This encodes CASSYTQNYGYTF.

V gene TRBV3-1 (or the pseudogene TRBV3-2) combines with J gene TRBJ2-1, with D possibly being TRBD2 (6 bases). This CDR3 region has 14 residues. Germline V lookup: CDR1 LGHDT, CDR2 YNNKEL (reference sequence). V was trimmed by 1 base and J by 9 bases, leaving 13 bases between them. Here the CDR3 reads CASSQVSGDGEQFF. The CDR3 DNA follows: TGTGCCAGCAGCCAAGTTTCGGGAGACGGTGAGCAGTTCTTC.

The rearrangement links TRBV19 to TRBJ2-4, with TRBD1 matching 7 bases. Germline V gene lookup returns CDR1 LNHDA and CDR2 SQIVND (reference sequence). CDR3 size: 14 residues. Unmatched junction bases numbered 7, after V lost 5 bases and J lost 6 bases. For the CDR3, the DNA is TGTGCCAGTAGTTTAAGGACAGGCAGAAACATTCAGTACTTC. Its protein is CASSLRTGRNIQYF. Complete variable domain (other parts from reference TRBV19 and TRBJ2-4): DGGITQSPKYLFRKEGQNVTLSCEQNLNHDAMYWYRQDPGQGLRLIYYSQIVNDFQKGDIAEGYSVSREKKESFPLTVTSAQKNPTAFYLCASSLRTGRNIQYFGAGTRLSVL.

J is TRBJ2-1 and V is TRBV12-3 or TRBV12-4, with D uncertain. This CDR3 comprises 13 residues. V lost 4 bases, J lost 4 bases, and 8 bases lay in between. The chain's CDR3 is CASSSDGYNEQFF. In DNA, the CDR3 is TGTGCCAGCAGTTCGGACGGATACAATGAGCAGTTCTTC.

The chain carries TRBV27 and TRBJ2-2; 8 bases match TRBD2. Trimming cost V 6 bases and J 1 base; bases outside gene matches: 4. Per germline, CDR1 MNHEY and CDR2 SMNVEV (reference sequence). The CDR3 covers 15 residues. The CDR3 sequence: CASRHSGRNTGELFF. The DNA for the CDR3 is TGTGCCAGCAGGCACAGCGGGAGGAACACCGGGGAGCTGTTTTTT.

This clone was seen only once. CDR3 nucleotide sequence: TGTGCCAGCAGCCTCCACGGGTCAAGCTCCTACGAGCAGTACTTC. It is translated as CASSLHGSSSYEQYF. The V gene is TRBV7-3, the J gene TRBJ2-7; D call uncertain. Between the trimmed V and J ends, which lost 5 bases and 0 bases, there was a span of 14 bases. CDR1 SGHTA and CDR2 FQGTGA come from the germline V gene. The CDR3 runs 15 residues.

The chain carries TRBV11-3 and TRBJ2-7, with TRBD2 matching 7 bases. The V segment lost 4 bases and the J segment 3 bases; nucleotides outside the gene matches: 9. The CDR3 totals 15 residues. Germline CDR1 reads SGHNT; CDR2 reads YENEEA. The CDR3 protein is CASSYGRAVLYEQYF. CDR3 DNA sequence: TGTGCCAGCAGCTATGGGAGGGCCGTTCTCTACGAGCAGTACTTC.

In its sample, this clone was seen a few times. The CDR3 DNA reads TGTGCCATCCAGAACGGGGCCGGGACTGAAGCTTTCTTT. Amino acids: CAIQNGAGTEAFF. This chain connects TRBV19 to TRBJ1-1; D is perhaps TRBD1 (5 bases). V shed 10 bases and J shed 5 bases, with 17 bases lying between them. The CDR3 sequence is 13 residues long. The germline V gene encodes CDR1 LNHDA and CDR2 SQIVND (reference sequence).